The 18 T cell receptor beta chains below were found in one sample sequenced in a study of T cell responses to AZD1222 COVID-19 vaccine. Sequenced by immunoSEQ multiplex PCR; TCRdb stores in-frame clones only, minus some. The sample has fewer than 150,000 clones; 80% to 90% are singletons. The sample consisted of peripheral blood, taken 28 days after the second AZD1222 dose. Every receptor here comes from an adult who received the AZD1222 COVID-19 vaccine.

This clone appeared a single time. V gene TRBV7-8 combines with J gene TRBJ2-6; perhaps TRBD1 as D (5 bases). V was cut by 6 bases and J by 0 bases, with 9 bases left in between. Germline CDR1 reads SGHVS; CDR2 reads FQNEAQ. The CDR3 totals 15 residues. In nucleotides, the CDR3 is TGTGCCAGCAGACCCGACAGCTCTGGGGCCAACGTCCTGACTTTC. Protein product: CASRPDSSGANVLTF.

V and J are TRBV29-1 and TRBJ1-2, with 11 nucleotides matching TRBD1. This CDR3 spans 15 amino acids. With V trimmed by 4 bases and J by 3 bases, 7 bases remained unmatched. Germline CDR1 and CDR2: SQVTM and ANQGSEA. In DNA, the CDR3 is TGCAGCGTTGGCCCCGGACAGGGGGCTGACTATGGCTACACCTTC. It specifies CSVGPGQGADYGYTF.

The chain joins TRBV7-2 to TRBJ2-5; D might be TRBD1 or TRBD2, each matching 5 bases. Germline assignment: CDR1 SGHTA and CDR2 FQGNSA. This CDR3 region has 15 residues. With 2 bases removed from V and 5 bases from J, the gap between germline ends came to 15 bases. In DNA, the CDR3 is TGTGCCAGCAGCTTAACGAGAGGGGTCAGCGAGACCCAGTACTTC. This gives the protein CASSLTRGVSETQYF.

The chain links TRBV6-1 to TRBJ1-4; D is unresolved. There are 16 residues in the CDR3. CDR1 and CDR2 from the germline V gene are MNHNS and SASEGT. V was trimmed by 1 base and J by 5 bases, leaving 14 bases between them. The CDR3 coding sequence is TGTGCCAGCAGTGAAGGGCTCGGCTTACTGAATGAAAAACTGTTTTTT. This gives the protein CASSEGLGLLNEKLFF.

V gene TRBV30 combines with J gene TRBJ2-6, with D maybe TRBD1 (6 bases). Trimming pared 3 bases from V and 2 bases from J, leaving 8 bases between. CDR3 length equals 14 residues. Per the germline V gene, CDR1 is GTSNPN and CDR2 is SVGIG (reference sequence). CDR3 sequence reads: CAWSRGAGANVLTF. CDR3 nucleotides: TGTGCCTGGAGCAGGGGCGCTGGGGCCAACGTCCTGACTTTC.

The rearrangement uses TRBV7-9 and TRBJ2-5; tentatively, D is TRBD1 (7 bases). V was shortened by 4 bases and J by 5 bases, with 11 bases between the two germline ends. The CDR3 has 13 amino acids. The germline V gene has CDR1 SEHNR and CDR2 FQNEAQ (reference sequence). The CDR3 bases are TGTGCCAGCAGCTCAGGGGGGCCCGAGACCCAGTACTTC. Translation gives CASSSGGPETQYF.

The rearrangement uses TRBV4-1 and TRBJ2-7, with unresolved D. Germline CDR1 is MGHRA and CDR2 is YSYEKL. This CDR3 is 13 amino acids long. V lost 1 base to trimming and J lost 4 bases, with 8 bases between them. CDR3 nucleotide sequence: TGCGCCAGCAGCCAAGCCGTTCCTTACGAGCAGTACTTC. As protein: CASSQAVPYEQYF.

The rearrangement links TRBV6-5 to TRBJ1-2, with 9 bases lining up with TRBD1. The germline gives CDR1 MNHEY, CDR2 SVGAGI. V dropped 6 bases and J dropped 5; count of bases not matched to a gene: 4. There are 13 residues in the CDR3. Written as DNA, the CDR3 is TGTGCCAGCAGCCGGGACAGGGTATATGGCTACACCTTC. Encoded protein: CASSRDRVYGYTF.

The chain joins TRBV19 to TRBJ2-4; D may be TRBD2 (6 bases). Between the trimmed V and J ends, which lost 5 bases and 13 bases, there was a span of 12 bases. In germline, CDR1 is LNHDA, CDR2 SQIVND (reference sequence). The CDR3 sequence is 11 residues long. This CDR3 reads CASSPGLYQYF. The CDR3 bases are TGTGCCAGTAGTCCAGGACTATACCAGTACTTC.

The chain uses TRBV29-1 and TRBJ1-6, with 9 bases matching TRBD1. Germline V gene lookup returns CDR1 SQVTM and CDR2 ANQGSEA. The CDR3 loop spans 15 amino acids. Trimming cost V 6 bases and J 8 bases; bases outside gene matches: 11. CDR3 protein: CSVRTGTGTDSPLHF. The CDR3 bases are TGCAGCGTACGAACCGGGACAGGGACGGATTCACCCCTCCACTTT.

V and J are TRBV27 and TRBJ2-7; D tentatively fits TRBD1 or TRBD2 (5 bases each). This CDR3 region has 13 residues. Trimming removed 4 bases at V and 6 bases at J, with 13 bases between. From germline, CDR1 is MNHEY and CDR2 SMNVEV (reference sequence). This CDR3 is CASSSDSGSEQYF. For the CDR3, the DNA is TGTGCCAGCAGTTCGGACTCAGGGAGCGAGCAGTACTTC.

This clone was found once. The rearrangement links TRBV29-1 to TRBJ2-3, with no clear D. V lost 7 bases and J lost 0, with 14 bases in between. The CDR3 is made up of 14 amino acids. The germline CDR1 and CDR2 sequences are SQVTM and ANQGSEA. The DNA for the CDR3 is TGCAGCGCATACTACATCACTAGCACAGATACGCAGTATTTT. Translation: CSAYYITSTDTQYF.

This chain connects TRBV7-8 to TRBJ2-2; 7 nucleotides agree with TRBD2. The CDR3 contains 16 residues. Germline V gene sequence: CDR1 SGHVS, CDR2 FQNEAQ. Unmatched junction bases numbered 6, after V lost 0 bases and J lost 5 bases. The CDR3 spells CASSLARGRVTGELFF. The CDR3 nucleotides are TGTGCCAGCAGCTTAGCACGGGGGAGGGTTACCGGGGAGCTGTTTTTT.

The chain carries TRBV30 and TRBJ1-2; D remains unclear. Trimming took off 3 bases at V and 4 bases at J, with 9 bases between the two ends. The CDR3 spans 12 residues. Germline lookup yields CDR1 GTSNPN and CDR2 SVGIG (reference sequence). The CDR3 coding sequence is TGTGCCTGGAGGACCGCACTCTATGGCTACACCTTC. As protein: CAWRTALYGYTF.

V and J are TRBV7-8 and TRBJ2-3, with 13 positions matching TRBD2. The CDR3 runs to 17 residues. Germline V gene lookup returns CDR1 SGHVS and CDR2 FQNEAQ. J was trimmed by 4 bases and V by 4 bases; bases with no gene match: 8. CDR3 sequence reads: CASSSGLAGVSPDTQYF. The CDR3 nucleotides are TGTGCCAGCAGCTCTGGACTAGCGGGAGTTTCGCCAGATACGCAGTATTTT.

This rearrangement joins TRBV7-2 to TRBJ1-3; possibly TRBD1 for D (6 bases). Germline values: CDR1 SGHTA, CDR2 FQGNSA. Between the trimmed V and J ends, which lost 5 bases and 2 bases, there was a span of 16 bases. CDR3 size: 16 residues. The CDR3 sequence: CASSAKPPGAGNTIYF. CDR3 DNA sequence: TGTGCCAGCAGCGCGAAACCCCCAGGGGCTGGAAACACCATATATTTT.

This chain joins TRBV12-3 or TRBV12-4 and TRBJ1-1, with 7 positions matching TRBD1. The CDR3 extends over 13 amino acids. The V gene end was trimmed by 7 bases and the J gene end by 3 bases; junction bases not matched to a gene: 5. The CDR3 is CASIGQAHTEAFF. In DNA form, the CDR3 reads TGTGCCAGCATTGGACAGGCCCACACTGAAGCTTTCTTT.

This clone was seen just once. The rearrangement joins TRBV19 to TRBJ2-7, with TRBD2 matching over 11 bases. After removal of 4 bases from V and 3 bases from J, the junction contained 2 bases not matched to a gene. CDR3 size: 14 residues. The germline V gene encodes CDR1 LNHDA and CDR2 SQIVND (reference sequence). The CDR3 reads CASSTGLAGYEQYF. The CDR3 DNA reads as TGTGCCAGTAGTACTGGACTAGCGGGCTACGAGCAGTACTTC.